This T cell receptor beta chain derives from a study of T cell repertoires in cytomegalovirus infection. Study-wide context: The public TCR beta signatures pointed to both CMV infection and matching HLA type.

The V and J ends lost 4 bases and 5 bases, in that order; junction bases with no gene match: 17. The CDR3 consists of 19 residues. The germline V gene has CDR1 SGHKS and CDR2 YYEKEE (reference sequence). MiXCR, run by TCRdb on the reads, gives a single entry per CDR3 protein. The data hold about 450,000 distinct CDR3 sequences, with roughly a third observed a single time. Notes on the study in general: Individuals carrying CMV plus the relevant HLA were identified by cumulative frequency of public TCR beta families.

On this clonotype: Its matching antigen is unknown.

This receptor was identified in a human donor in good health (CMV status not recorded). Some clones in this sample may be carry-over from other donors' samples. What was sequenced was PBMCs. This chain uses TRBV5-5 with TRBJ1-4; 10 bases map to TRBD1. The CDR3: CASSLGGGTGALPNEKLFF. The CDR3 DNA reads as TGTGCCAGCAGCCTTGGGGGCGGGACAGGGGCCTTACCGAATGAAAAACTGTTTTTT.